The clone carrying this T cell receptor beta chain turned up a few times. Its target is unknown. These data come from a study of T cell responses to AZD1222 COVID-19 vaccine. Study observations and caveats: Spike as a whole was targeted by vaccine-associated CD4 TCRs, dominant at 160-218 and 743-854.

V dropped 0 bases and J dropped 3; count of bases not matched to a gene: 9. The CDR3 runs to 16 residues. Some clones are missing from TCRdb's copy, which holds only in-frame ones; the method was immunoSEQ multiplex PCR. The sample gives more than 80,000 clones, roughly 90% of which show up once; approximately 22% is in the top ten. The TCR originated in an adult in good health. The chain is built from TRBV5-3 and TRBJ2-7, with 7 bases matching TRBD1. TRBV5-3 is given ORF status, its function remaining uncertain. Sequences were derived from peripheral blood, sampled on day 0 of AZD1222 vaccination. In DNA, the CDR3 is TGTGCCAGAAGCTTGGTCAGGGACAGCCTTCTCTACGAGCAGTACTTC. Translation gives CARSLVRDSLLYEQYF.